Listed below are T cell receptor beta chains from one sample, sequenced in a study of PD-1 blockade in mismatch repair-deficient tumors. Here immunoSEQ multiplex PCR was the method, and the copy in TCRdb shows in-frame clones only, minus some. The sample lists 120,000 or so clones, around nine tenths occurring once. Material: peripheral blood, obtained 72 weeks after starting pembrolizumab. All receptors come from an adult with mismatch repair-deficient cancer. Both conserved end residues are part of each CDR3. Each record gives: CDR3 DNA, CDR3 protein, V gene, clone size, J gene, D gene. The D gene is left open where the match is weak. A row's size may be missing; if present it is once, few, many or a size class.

CDR3 DNA: TGCGCCAGCAGCCAAGAACGTGACCTGGATACGCAGTATTTT
CDR3 protein: CASSQERDLDTQYF
V gene: TRBV4-3
clone size: .
J gene: TRBJ2-3
D gene: .

CDR3 DNA: TGTGCCAGCAGCTCGACTAGTGAGACCCAGTACTTC
CDR3 protein: CASSSTSETQYF
V gene: TRBV11-2
clone size: .
J gene: TRBJ2-5
D gene: .

CDR3 DNA: TGTGCCAGCAGTTTATGGGGAGGGGATACGCAGTATTTT
CDR3 protein: CASSLWGGDTQYF
V gene: TRBV27
clone size: .
J gene: TRBJ2-3
D gene: TRBD2

CDR3 DNA: TGCGCCAGCAGCCTTACGGACGCGCGCGTTGAAGCTTTCTTT
CDR3 protein: CASSLTDARVEAFF
V gene: TRBV5-1
clone size: .
J gene: TRBJ1-1
D gene: .

CDR3 DNA: TGCGCCAGCAGCCGACCCGGGACAGGGGTTGGCGAGCAGTACTTC
CDR3 protein: CASSRPGTGVGEQYF
V gene: TRBV4-1
clone size: .
J gene: TRBJ2-7
D gene: TRBD1

CDR3 DNA: TGCAGCGTTTCCGGGACTGTCGACACCGGGGAGCTGTTTTTT
CDR3 protein: CSVSGTVDTGELFF
V gene: TRBV29-1
clone size: .
J gene: TRBJ2-2
D gene: .

CDR3 DNA: TGCGCCAGCAGCCAAGAGGGGGGCGGCTATGGCTACACCTTC
CDR3 protein: CASSQEGGGYGYTF
V gene: TRBV4-1
clone size: .
J gene: TRBJ1-2
D gene: .

CDR3 DNA: TGTGCCACCAGCAGAGATCCTCAGGGGTACTACACCTTC
CDR3 protein: CATSRDPQGYYTF
V gene: TRBV15
clone size: few
J gene: TRBJ1-2
D gene: .

CDR3 DNA: TGCGCCAGCAGCCAAGTATGGACAGGGCGGGTCTACGAGCAGTACTTC
CDR3 protein: CASSQVWTGRVYEQYF
V gene: TRBV4-3
clone size: .
J gene: TRBJ2-7
D gene: TRBD1

CDR3 DNA: TGCGCCAGCAGCTTGGACGGGAGTAGGGCTACAGATACGCAGTATTTT
CDR3 protein: CASSLDGSRATDTQYF
V gene: TRBV5-1
clone size: .
J gene: TRBJ2-3
D gene: .

CDR3 DNA: TGTGCCAGCAGCTTCGGACGCGCAGAGACCCAGTACTTC
CDR3 protein: CASSFGRAETQYF
V gene: TRBV5-5
clone size: .
J gene: TRBJ2-5
D gene: .

CDR3 DNA: TGTGCCAGCAGCCCGGGACAGCCTTTGGGCATCGAGCAGTACTTC
CDR3 protein: CASSPGQPLGIEQYF
V gene: TRBV7-2
clone size: .
J gene: TRBJ2-7
D gene: TRBD1

CDR3 DNA: TGTGCCAGCAGTACAAGACCGGGGGATGAGACCCAGTACTTC
CDR3 protein: CASSTRPGDETQYF
V gene: TRBV6-6
clone size: .
J gene: TRBJ2-5
D gene: .

CDR3 DNA: TGTGCCAGCAGATTTATAGCCGAGGGAGGGCCAGATACGCAGTATTTT
CDR3 protein: CASRFIAEGGPDTQYF
V gene: TRBV7-8
clone size: .
J gene: TRBJ2-3
D gene: TRBD2

CDR3 DNA: TGCGCCAGCGGGGCCGGGCTATACTCCTACGAGCAGTACTTC
CDR3 protein: CASGAGLYSYEQYF
V gene: TRBV10-2
clone size: .
J gene: TRBJ2-7
D gene: .

CDR3 DNA: TGTGCCAGCAGCTTAACCCCCCGACTAGCGGCCACAGATACGCAGTATTTT
CDR3 protein: CASSLTPRLAATDTQYF
V gene: TRBV7-2
clone size: .
J gene: TRBJ2-3
D gene: TRBD2

CDR3 DNA: TGTGCCAGCATTCCACTACTCAGGGGGAACACTGAAGCTTTCTTT
CDR3 protein: CASIPLLRGNTEAFF
V gene: TRBV6-6
clone size: .
J gene: TRBJ1-1
D gene: .

CDR3 DNA: TGTGCCAGCTCCGATGGGGTGACTGGAAACACCATATATTTT
CDR3 protein: CASSDGVTGNTIYF
V gene: TRBV13
clone size: .
J gene: TRBJ1-3
D gene: .

CDR3 DNA: TGTGCCAGTCAGAGTGGGACTAGCGTACACCAAGAGACCCAGTACTTC
CDR3 protein: CASQSGTSVHQETQYF
V gene: TRBV2
clone size: .
J gene: TRBJ2-5
D gene: TRBD2

CDR3 DNA: TGCGCCACCCTACAAGGACAGTCTAGCTCCTACGAGCAGTACTTC
CDR3 protein: CATLQGQSSSYEQYF
V gene: TRBV10-2
clone size: once
J gene: TRBJ2-7
D gene: .

CDR3 DNA: TGTGCCAGCAGCTTAGGATCAGTCGCAGATACGCAGTATTTT
CDR3 protein: CASSLGSVADTQYF
V gene: TRBV11-2
clone size: .
J gene: TRBJ2-3
D gene: .

CDR3 DNA: TGTGCCAGCAGATCAGGGGTCTATGGCTACACCTTC
CDR3 protein: CASRSGVYGYTF
V gene: TRBV6-1
clone size: once
J gene: TRBJ1-2
D gene: .

CDR3 DNA: TGTGCCAGCAGCTTGGGAACTAGCGGTCCTAAGGATGAGCAGTTCTTC
CDR3 protein: CASSLGTSGPKDEQFF
V gene: TRBV5-5
clone size: .
J gene: TRBJ2-1
D gene: TRBD2

CDR3 DNA: TGCGCCAGCAGCTCACCGCAGGCCCCCCGGGACAGGGCTGGGAATGAGCAGTTCTTC
CDR3 protein: CASSSPQAPRDRAGNEQFF
V gene: TRBV5-1
clone size: .
J gene: TRBJ2-1
D gene: TRBD1

CDR3 DNA: TGTGCCAGCAGCCAAGATAATCGGGAGGGAAGGCGAGATACGCAGTATTTT
CDR3 protein: CASSQDNREGRRDTQYF
V gene: TRBV4-2
clone size: .
J gene: TRBJ2-3
D gene: TRBD2

CDR3 DNA: TGTGCCAGCAGCATCCGGGGAGGGCGGGGGAACAATGAGCAGTTCTTC
CDR3 protein: CASSIRGGRGNNEQFF
V gene: TRBV9
clone size: .
J gene: TRBJ2-1
D gene: TRBD2

CDR3 DNA: TGCAGCGTTGAACCGTCAACCGACAGGTACCAAGAGACCCAGTACTTC
CDR3 protein: CSVEPSTDRYQETQYF
V gene: TRBV29-1
clone size: .
J gene: TRBJ2-5
D gene: .

CDR3 DNA: TGTGCCAGCAGACCTCTAGCGGGAGGGGAGTATGAGCAGTTCTTC
CDR3 protein: CASRPLAGGEYEQFF
V gene: TRBV6-5
clone size: .
J gene: TRBJ2-1
D gene: TRBD2

CDR3 DNA: TGTGCCAGCAAGCGCGGGCCGGGAGCCAAAAACATTCAGTACTTC
CDR3 protein: CASKRGPGAKNIQYF
V gene: TRBV6-5
clone size: .
J gene: TRBJ2-4
D gene: .

CDR3 DNA: TGTGCCAGCAGCTTATTAGGTCCCTACGAGCAGTACTTC
CDR3 protein: CASSLLGPYEQYF
V gene: TRBV11-2
clone size: .
J gene: TRBJ2-7
D gene: .

CDR3 DNA: TGCGCCAGCAGCTTGATGGCCAGCACCCACGAGCAGTACTTC
CDR3 protein: CASSLMASTHEQYF
V gene: TRBV5-1
clone size: .
J gene: TRBJ2-7
D gene: .

CDR3 DNA: TGTGCCAGCAGCTTACTCCCCTCTGGGGCCAACGTCCTGACTTTC
CDR3 protein: CASSLLPSGANVLTF
V gene: TRBV7-2
clone size: .
J gene: TRBJ2-6
D gene: .

CDR3 DNA: TGTGCCAGCAGCCTCACAGAGAACTATGGCTACACCTTC
CDR3 protein: CASSLTENYGYTF
V gene: TRBV11-2
clone size: .
J gene: TRBJ1-2
D gene: .

CDR3 DNA: TGCAGCGTGCGCCCCGGGACTTCCCCGGTAGTGGGGCAGTATTTT
CDR3 protein: CSVRPGTSPVVGQYF
V gene: TRBV29-1
clone size: .
J gene: TRBJ2-3
D gene: .

CDR3 DNA: TGCGCCAGCAGCCGTGGGTCGGGGGACCCCTACGAGCAGTACTTC
CDR3 protein: CASSRGSGDPYEQYF
V gene: TRBV7-9
clone size: few
J gene: TRBJ2-7
D gene: .

CDR3 DNA: TGCGCCAGCAGCCAAAGGTTAAGTCGGGGGGTGAGAGACGAGCAGTACTTC
CDR3 protein: CASSQRLSRGVRDEQYF
V gene: TRBV5-1
clone size: .
J gene: TRBJ2-7
D gene: TRBD2

CDR3 DNA: TGTGCCAGCTATTCCCGGGGACTAGCGGGAGGGCGTAATGAGCAGTTCTTC
CDR3 protein: CASYSRGLAGGRNEQFF
V gene: TRBV7-9
clone size: .
J gene: TRBJ2-1
D gene: TRBD2

CDR3 DNA: TGTGCCAGCAGCTTAAACAATGAGCAGTTCTTC
CDR3 protein: CASSLNNEQFF
V gene: TRBV11-2
clone size: .
J gene: TRBJ2-1
D gene: .

CDR3 DNA: TGTGCCAGCAGTAGGACAGGGCAGGAGCAGTACTTC
CDR3 protein: CASSRTGQEQYF
V gene: TRBV6-5
clone size: .
J gene: TRBJ2-7
D gene: TRBD1

CDR3 DNA: TGTGCCAGCACCGAATATATGACCGGGGGACAAGAGACCCAGTACTTC
CDR3 protein: CASTEYMTGGQETQYF
V gene: TRBV7-8
clone size: .
J gene: TRBJ2-5
D gene: .

CDR3 DNA: TGTGCCAGCAGTTACTCGATTTCACGGTATGGCGAGCAGTACTTC
CDR3 protein: CASSYSISRYGEQYF
V gene: TRBV6-5
clone size: .
J gene: TRBJ2-7
D gene: .

CDR3 DNA: TGTGCCAGCAGCTTAGGACAGGGGGCTAATGAAAAACTGTTTTTT
CDR3 protein: CASSLGQGANEKLFF
V gene: TRBV13
clone size: .
J gene: TRBJ1-4
D gene: TRBD1

CDR3 DNA: TGTGCCAGCAGTGAAGGAGCGGGAGGCCCGGATACGCAGTATTTT
CDR3 protein: CASSEGAGGPDTQYF
V gene: TRBV2
clone size: .
J gene: TRBJ2-3
D gene: TRBD2

CDR3 DNA: TGTGCCAGCAGCGTAGGAGGGTCAACCTACGAGCAGTACTTC
CDR3 protein: CASSVGGSTYEQYF
V gene: TRBV9
clone size: few
J gene: TRBJ2-7
D gene: .

CDR3 DNA: TGTGCCAGTAGTATGGGGACAGGGGGCAACACCGGGGAGCTGTTTTTT
CDR3 protein: CASSMGTGGNTGELFF
V gene: TRBV19
clone size: .
J gene: TRBJ2-2
D gene: TRBD1

CDR3 DNA: TGTGCCAGCAGTGTACGACAGGGCTACGGCTACACCTTC
CDR3 protein: CASSVRQGYGYTF
V gene: TRBV27
clone size: .
J gene: TRBJ1-2
D gene: TRBD1

CDR3 DNA: TGTGCCAGCAGCGCCGGGACAGTCTCCTACGAGCAGTACTTC
CDR3 protein: CASSAGTVSYEQYF
V gene: TRBV5-6
clone size: .
J gene: TRBJ2-7
D gene: TRBD1

CDR3 DNA: TGCGCCAGCAGCTTGGTACCCGACAATGAGCAGTTCTTC
CDR3 protein: CASSLVPDNEQFF
V gene: TRBV5-1
clone size: .
J gene: TRBJ2-1
D gene: .

CDR3 DNA: TGTGCCAGCAGTACCCGGGACACCCCGAGCTCCTACAATGAGCAGTTCTTC
CDR3 protein: CASSTRDTPSSYNEQFF
V gene: TRBV27
clone size: .
J gene: TRBJ2-1
D gene: .

CDR3 DNA: TGTGCCAGCAGTTCGACCCGATTAAGGGGTGAACAGTTCTTC
CDR3 protein: CASSSTRLRGEQFF
V gene: TRBV11-2
clone size: .
J gene: TRBJ2-1
D gene: .

CDR3 DNA: TGTGCCAGCAGCCGTGGGACGGACGAGCAGTACTTC
CDR3 protein: CASSRGTDEQYF
V gene: TRBV14
clone size: once
J gene: TRBJ2-7
D gene: .

CDR3 DNA: TGTGCCAGCAGTTTATTGTCAGGTCGAGGGCCTGAAGCTTTCTTT
CDR3 protein: CASSLLSGRGPEAFF
V gene: TRBV27
clone size: .
J gene: TRBJ1-1
D gene: .

CDR3 DNA: TGTGCCAGCTCACCGACTAGCGGGAGCACAGATACGCAGTATTTT
CDR3 protein: CASSPTSGSTDTQYF
V gene: TRBV18
clone size: .
J gene: TRBJ2-3
D gene: TRBD2

CDR3 DNA: TGTGCCAGCAGTACCCCCAGGGCGGGAGGGCTGGAGACCCAGTACTTC
CDR3 protein: CASSTPRAGGLETQYF
V gene: TRBV6-6
clone size: .
J gene: TRBJ2-5
D gene: TRBD2